The 4 T cell receptor beta chains presented below share a single source sample, sequenced in a study of blood T cells in healthy people across ages (dated by TCRdb to between 2014 and 2016). Libraries were built with 5' RACE. The instrument given in TCRdb is Illumina HiSeq 2500. A second PCR of about 6 to 11 cycles was performed with a sample-barcoded 5' primer and a J-beta primer mix. TCRdb took the public reads, trimmed them with fastp at Q25, ran MiXCR for clone calling and kept in-frame beta chains. CDR3 protein duplicates are merged, each entry listing the most common genes and DNA. The sample profile shows about 1,400,000 distinct CDR3 sequences; roughly 45% of them were found once. The ten largest clones capture 7.9% of the sample. The sequencing sample was made of blood. The receptors originated from a woman under 30 in good health.

J is TRBJ1-6 and V is TRBV3-1; weak D call: TRBD1 (5 bases). CDR3 size: 16 residues. Trimming took off 0 bases at V and 8 bases at J, with 14 bases between the two ends. Germline V gene sequence: CDR1 LGHDT, CDR2 YNNKEL (reference sequence). CDR3: CASSQDSGWGYSPLHF. CDR3 DNA: TGTGCCAGCAGCCAAGATTCAGGGTGGGGTTATTCACCCCTCCACTTT.

CDR3 amino acids: CASSENGGLKPQHF. The CDR3 coding sequence is TGTGCCAGCAGTGAAAATGGGGGCCTGAAGCCCCAGCATTTT. V gene TRBV6-1 combines with J gene TRBJ1-5; D possibly corresponds to TRBD1 (6 bases). The CDR3 loop spans 14 amino acids. The germline V gene encodes CDR1 MNHNS and CDR2 SASEGT. V gave up 2 bases and J gave up 8 bases, with 13 bases separating them.

The chain is built from TRBV11-2 and TRBJ2-7; 9 nucleotides align to TRBD2. The V gene end was trimmed by 3 bases and the J gene end by 9 bases; junction bases not matched to a gene: 18. This CDR3 has 17 residues. Germline CDR1 SGHAT, CDR2 FQNNGV. The CDR3 region has the DNA TGTGCCAGCAGCTTTGGCATCCGGCAGCGGGAGGTTAAAGGGCAGTACTTC. Its protein is CASSFGIRQREVKGQYF. Full variable domain (missing parts from reference TRBV11-2 and TRBJ2-7): EAGVAQSPRYKIIEKRQSVAFWCNPISGHATLYWYQQILGQGPKLLIQFQNNGVVDDSQLPKDRFSAERLKGVDSTLKIQPAKLEDSAVYLCASSFGIRQREVKGQYFGPGTRLTVT.

The chain joins TRBV6-6 to TRBJ2-5; D gene unclear. V gave up 5 bases and J gave up 5 bases, with 9 bases separating them. The CDR3 totals 12 residues. Germline assignment: CDR1 MNHNY and CDR2 SVGAGI (reference sequence). The CDR3 region has the DNA TGTGCCAGCAGTGTCATTGGGGAGACCCAGTACTTC. Encoded protein: CASSVIGETQYF.